This T cell receptor beta chain emerged from a study of T-cell reconstitution after alpha-beta-depleted transplantation in children. Molecular barcoding with unique molecular identifiers was used for the TCRbeta library. TCRdb reprocessed the PCR reads with MiXCR, giving one entry per CDR3 protein. Of some 300,000 distinct CDR3 sequences in the sample, around 10% were seen once. This clonotype appeared many times. The antigen is undetermined. CDR3 length equals 12 residues. Trimming removed 7 bases at V and 9 bases at J, with 13 bases between. The study's findings and limits: T-cell counts and diversity at one year post-transplant came mainly from newly produced T cells.

This TCR derives from a boy under two years old with acute myeloid leukemia, due to receive a stem cell transplant. Material: PBMCs, obtained before TCRalphabeta/CD19-depleted stem cell transplant. The chain recombines TRBV12-3 or TRBV12-4 with TRBJ2-1; D may correspond to TRBD1 or TRBD2 (5 bases each). The CDR3 sequence: CASTLGDREQFF. The CDR3 coding sequence is TGTGCCAGCACCTTAGGGGACCGTGAGCAGTTCTTC.